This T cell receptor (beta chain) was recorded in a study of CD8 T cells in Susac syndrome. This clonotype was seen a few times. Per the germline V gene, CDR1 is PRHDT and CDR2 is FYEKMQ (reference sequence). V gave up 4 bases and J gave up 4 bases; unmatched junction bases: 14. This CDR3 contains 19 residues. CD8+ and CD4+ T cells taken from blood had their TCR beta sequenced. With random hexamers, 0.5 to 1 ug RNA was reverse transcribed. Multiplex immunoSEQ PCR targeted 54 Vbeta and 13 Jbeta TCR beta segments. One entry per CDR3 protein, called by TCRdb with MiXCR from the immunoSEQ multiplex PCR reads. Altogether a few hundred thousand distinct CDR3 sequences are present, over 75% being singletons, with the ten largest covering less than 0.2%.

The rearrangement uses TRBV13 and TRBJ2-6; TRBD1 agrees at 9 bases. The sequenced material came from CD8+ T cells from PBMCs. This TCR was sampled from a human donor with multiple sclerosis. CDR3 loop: CASSSDPGQGVPGANVLTF. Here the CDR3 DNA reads TGTGCCAGCAGCTCGGACCCGGGACAGGGAGTCCCCGGGGCCAACGTCCTGACTTTC.